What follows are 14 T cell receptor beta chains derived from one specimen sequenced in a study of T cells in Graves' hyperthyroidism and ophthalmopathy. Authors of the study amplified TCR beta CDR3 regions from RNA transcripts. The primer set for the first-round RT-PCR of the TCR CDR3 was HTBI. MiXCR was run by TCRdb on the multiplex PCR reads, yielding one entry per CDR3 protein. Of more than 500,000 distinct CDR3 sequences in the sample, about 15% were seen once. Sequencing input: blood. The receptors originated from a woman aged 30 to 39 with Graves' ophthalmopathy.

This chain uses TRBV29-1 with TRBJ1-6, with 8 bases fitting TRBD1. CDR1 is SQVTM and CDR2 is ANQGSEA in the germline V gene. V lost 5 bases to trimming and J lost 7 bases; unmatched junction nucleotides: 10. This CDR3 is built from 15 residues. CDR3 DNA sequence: TGCAGCGTTAAGATATCGACAGGGGACAATTCACCCCTCCACTTT. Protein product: CSVKISTGDNSPLHF.

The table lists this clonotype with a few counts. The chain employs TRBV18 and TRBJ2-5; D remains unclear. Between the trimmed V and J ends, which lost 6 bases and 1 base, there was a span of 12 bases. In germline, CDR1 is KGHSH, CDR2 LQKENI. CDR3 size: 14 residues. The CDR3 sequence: CASSLQPSQETQYF. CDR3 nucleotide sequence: TGTGCCAGCTCGCTACAGCCATCCCAAGAGACCCAGTACTTC.

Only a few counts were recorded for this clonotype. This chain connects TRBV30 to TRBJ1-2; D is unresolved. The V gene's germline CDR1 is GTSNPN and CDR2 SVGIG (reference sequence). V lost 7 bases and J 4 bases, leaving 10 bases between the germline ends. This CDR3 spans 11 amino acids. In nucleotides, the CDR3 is TGTGCCTACGACGGAGCCTATGGCTACACCTTC. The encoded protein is CAYDGAYGYTF.

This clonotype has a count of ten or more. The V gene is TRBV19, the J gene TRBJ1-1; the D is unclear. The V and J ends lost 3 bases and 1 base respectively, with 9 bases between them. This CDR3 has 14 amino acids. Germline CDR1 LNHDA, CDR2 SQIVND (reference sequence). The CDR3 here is CASSISQANTEAFF. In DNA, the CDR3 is TGTGCCAGTAGTATTAGTCAAGCGAACACTGAAGCTTTCTTT.

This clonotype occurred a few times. Here the CDR3 reads CASSLERQGIALHDEQFF. The CDR3, as DNA: TGTGCCAGCAGCTTAGAAAGGCAGGGGATCGCTTTACACGATGAGCAGTTCTTC. The chain employs TRBV7-9 and TRBJ2-1, with D tentatively TRBD1 (6 bases). The CDR3 runs to 18 residues. The germline V gene encodes CDR1 SEHNR and CDR2 FQNEAQ (reference sequence). V was cut by 1 base and J by 8 bases, with 24 bases left in between.

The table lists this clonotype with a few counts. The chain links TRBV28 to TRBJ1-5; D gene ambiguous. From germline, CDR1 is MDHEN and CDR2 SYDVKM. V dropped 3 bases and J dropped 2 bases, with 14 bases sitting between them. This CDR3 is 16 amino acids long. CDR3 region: CASSLMSWQGNQPQHF. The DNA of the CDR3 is TGTGCCAGCAGTTTGATGTCGTGGCAGGGCAATCAGCCCCAGCATTTT.

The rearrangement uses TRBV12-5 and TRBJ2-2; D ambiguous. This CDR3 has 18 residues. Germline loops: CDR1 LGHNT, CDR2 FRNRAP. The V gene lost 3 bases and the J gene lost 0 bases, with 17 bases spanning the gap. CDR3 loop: CASGLTGPALSNTGELFF. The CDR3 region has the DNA TGTGCTAGTGGTTTAACCGGGCCCGCATTATCGAACACCGGGGAGCTGTTTTTT.

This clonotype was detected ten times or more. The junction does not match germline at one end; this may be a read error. CDR3 DNA: TGTGCCAGCAGTCACTCCTTTACATCAGGGCGGGGCGGGGAGCTGTTTTTT. This codes for CASSHSFTSGRGGELFF. The J gene is TRBJ2-2, the V gene TRBV6-5; possible D gene TRBD2, 6 bases. From germline, CDR1 is MNHEY and CDR2 SVGAGI. The CDR3 loop spans 17 amino acids.

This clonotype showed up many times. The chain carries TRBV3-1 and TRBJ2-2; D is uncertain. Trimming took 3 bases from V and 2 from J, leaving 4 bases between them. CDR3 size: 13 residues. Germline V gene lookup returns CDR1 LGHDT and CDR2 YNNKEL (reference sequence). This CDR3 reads CASSHLNTGELFF. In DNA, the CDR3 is TGTGCCAGCAGCCACCTAAACACCGGGGAGCTGTTTTTT. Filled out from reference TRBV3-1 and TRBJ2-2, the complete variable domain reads DTAVSQTPKYLVTQMGNDKSIKCEQNLGHDTMYWYKQDSKKFLKIMFSYNNKELIINETVPNRFSPKSPDKAHLNLHINSLELGDSAVYFCASSHLNTGELFFGEGSRLTVL.

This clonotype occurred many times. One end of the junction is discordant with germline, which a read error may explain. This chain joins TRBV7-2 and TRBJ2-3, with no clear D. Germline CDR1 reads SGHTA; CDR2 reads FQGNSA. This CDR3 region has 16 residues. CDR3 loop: CASTLVPVRYTDTQYF. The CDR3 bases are TGTGCCAGCACCTTAGTCCCAGTTCGTTACACAGATACGCAGTATTTT.

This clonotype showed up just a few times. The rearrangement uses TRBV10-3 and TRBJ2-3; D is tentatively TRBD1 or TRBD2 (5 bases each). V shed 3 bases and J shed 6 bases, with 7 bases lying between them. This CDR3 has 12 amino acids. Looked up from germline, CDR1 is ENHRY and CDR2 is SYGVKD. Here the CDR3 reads CAISEGTDTQYF. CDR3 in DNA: TGTGCCATCAGTGAAGGGACCGATACGCAGTATTTT.

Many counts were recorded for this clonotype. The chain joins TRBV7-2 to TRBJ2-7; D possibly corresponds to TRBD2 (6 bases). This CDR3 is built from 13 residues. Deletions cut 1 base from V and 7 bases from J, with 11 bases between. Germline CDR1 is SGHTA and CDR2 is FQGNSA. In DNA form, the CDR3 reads TGTGCCAGCAGCTTAGGACTAGGAGATGAGCAGTACTTC. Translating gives CASSLGLGDEQYF.

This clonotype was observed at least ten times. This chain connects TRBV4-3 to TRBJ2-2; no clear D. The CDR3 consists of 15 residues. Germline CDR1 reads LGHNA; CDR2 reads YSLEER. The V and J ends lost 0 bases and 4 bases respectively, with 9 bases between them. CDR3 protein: CASSQERLFTGELFF. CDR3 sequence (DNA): TGCGCCAGCAGCCAAGAACGCCTGTTCACCGGGGAGCTGTTTTTT.

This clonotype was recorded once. The CDR3 sequence: CASSSAGARANVLTF. The DNA of the CDR3 is TGCGCCAGCAGCTCCGCGGGAGCTAGGGCCAACGTCCTGACTTTC. The chain has TRBV5-1 and TRBJ2-6; 7 nucleotides agree with TRBD2. Germline CDR1 reads SGHRS; CDR2 reads YFSETQ. The CDR3 consists of 15 residues. V was pared by 3 bases and J by 5 bases, with 5 bases of the junction left unmatched.